These 10 T cell receptor beta chains originate from one sample sequenced in a study of blood T cell repertoires in COVID-19. Only in-frame clones appear in the TCRdb table, and some are missing; sequencing was by immunoSEQ multiplex PCR. The sample lists 110,000 or so clones, around 81% occurring once. Sequenced: peripheral blood. All receptors come from a woman aged 70-85 years with acute or convalescent COVID-19.

The rearrangement uses TRBV20-1 and TRBJ1-1; D is perhaps TRBD1 (5 bases). CDR3 length equals 12 residues. V was shortened by 4 bases and J by 4 bases, with 10 bases between the two germline ends. Germline loops: CDR1 DFQATT, CDR2 SNEGSKA (reference sequence). This CDR3 is CSATDSPTEAFF. CDR3 in DNA: TGCAGTGCTACTGACAGTCCCACTGAAGCTTTCTTT.

This rearrangement joins TRBV10-3 to TRBJ1-5; 7 bases are a match to TRBD1. With V trimmed by 3 bases and J by 2 bases, 4 bases remained unmatched. Germline V gene data show CDR1 as ENHRY and CDR2 as SYGVKD. This CDR3 spans 15 amino acids. In DNA, the CDR3 is TGTGCCATCAGTGAAGACGGACAGGGCAATCAGCCCCAGCATTTT. Protein sequence: CAISEDGQGNQPQHF.

The chain is built from TRBV28 and TRBJ1-2; 8 nucleotides agree with TRBD1. Germline V gene data show CDR1 as MDHEN and CDR2 as SYDVKM. The CDR3 totals 15 residues. The V gene end was trimmed by 6 bases and the J gene end by 4 bases; junction bases not matched to a gene: 10. The CDR3 sequence is CASSRGQGLIYGYTF. DNA for the CDR3: TGTGCCAGCAGCCGCGGACAGGGTTTAATCTATGGCTACACCTTC.

The chain combines TRBV2 with TRBJ1-5; possibly TRBD1 for D (6 bases). This CDR3 is 13 amino acids long. The germline V and J ends were trimmed by 9 bases and 3 bases, with 12 bases remaining between them. Germline V gene sequence: CDR1 SNHLY, CDR2 FYNNEI. This CDR3 reads CASLRQVNQPQHF. The DNA of the CDR3 is TGTGCCAGTCTTCGACAGGTCAATCAGCCCCAGCATTTT.

This clone was recorded a few times. This chain joins TRBV2 and TRBJ2-2, with 11 bases aligning to TRBD2. Per germline, CDR1 SNHLY and CDR2 FYNNEI. The CDR3 has 16 amino acids. The ends lost 3 bases at V and 5 bases at J; junction bases unmatched: 5. As DNA, the CDR3 is TGTGCCAGCAGTGACCCGGCTAGCGGGAGGACCGGGGAGCTGTTTTTT. The encoded protein is CASSDPASGRTGELFF.

The chain employs TRBV9 and TRBJ1-6, with a possible D match to TRBD1 (5 bases). Germline V lookup: CDR1 SGDLS, CDR2 YYNGEE. V lost 0 bases and J 14 bases, leaving 18 bases between the germline ends. This CDR3 spans 15 amino acids. The CDR3 coding sequence is TGTGCCAGCAGCGTAGGGGGAAGGGGCGGTCAAACCCTCCACTTT. This codes for CASSVGGRGGQTLHF. Complete variable domain (other parts from reference TRBV9 and TRBJ1-6): DSGVTQTPKHLITATGQRVTLRCSPRSGDLSVYWYQQSLDQGLQFLIQYYNGEERAKGNILERFSAQQFPDLHSELNLSSLELGDSALYFCASSVGGRGGQTLHFGNGTRLTVT.

This clone was counted once. The rearrangement joins TRBV18 to TRBJ2-1, with D possibly TRBD1 on 5 matching bases. V was pared by 5 bases and J by 5 bases, with 10 bases between. Germline CDR1 is KGHSH and CDR2 is LQKENI. This CDR3 contains 13 residues. CDR3 coding DNA: TGTGCCAGCTCATCCCTAGGGGACAATGAGCAGTTCTTC. Encoded protein: CASSSLGDNEQFF.

The chain employs TRBV19 and TRBJ1-5, with D hard to call. The germline V and J ends were trimmed by 1 base and 4 bases, with 11 bases remaining between them. This CDR3 has 15 residues. Per germline, CDR1 LNHDA and CDR2 SQIVND (reference sequence). The CDR3 protein is CASSIGPSGNQPQHF. The CDR3 coding sequence is TGTGCCAGTAGTATAGGCCCATCCGGGAATCAGCCCCAGCATTTT. Drawing the rest from reference TRBV19 and TRBJ1-5, the complete variable domain is DGGITQSPKYLFRKEGQNVTLSCEQNLNHDAMYWYRQDPGQGLRLIYYSQIVNDFQKGDIAEGYSVSREKKESFPLTVTSAQKNPTAFYLCASSIGPSGNQPQHFGDGTRLSIL.

This clone was counted between two and nine times. The rearrangement links TRBV28 to TRBJ1-2; the D gene is possibly TRBD1 (5 bases). Trimming removed 6 bases at V and 5 bases at J, with 22 bases between. The V gene's germline CDR1 is MDHEN and CDR2 SYDVKM. The CDR3 has 16 residues. The CDR3 region has the DNA TGTGCCAGCAGCCCCCCGCGCGGAGGGGTTTGGTATGGCTACACCTTC. Residues: CASSPPRGGVWYGYTF.

J is TRBJ2-3 and V is TRBV28; 12 bases fit TRBD2. Germline trimming cut 3 bases from V and 1 base from J; bases unmatched to any gene: 17. This CDR3 region has 21 residues. Germline V gene lookup returns CDR1 MDHEN and CDR2 SYDVKM. The DNA for the CDR3 is TGTGCCAGCAGTTTGGTCGGCACTAGCGGGAGGTTCACCGCTCGCACAGATACGCAGTATTTT. Its translation: CASSLVGTSGRFTARTDTQYF.